This paragraph reports one T cell receptor (beta chain). The source of the sample is a study of shared clonotypes between healthy human individuals. Study details: Donors consisted of two women and a few men between 18 and 49.

Terminally differentiated effector memory CD45RA+ cells were excluded by CCR7 positive selection of CD45RO-negative cells. In the source study's methods: Junction-only sequences without quality scores were provided by ImmunoSEQ, so filtering was different. The data were produced by immunoSEQ multiplex PCR, yet TCRdb's version contains in-frame clones alone and is incomplete. That table gives V, J and clone size, and the DNA gave D and trimming. The sample holds some 740,000 clones, roughly 92% seen once. The V end was cut by 4 bases, the J end by 0 bases, with 13 bases between. The germline V gene has CDR1 SEHNR and CDR2 FQNEAQ (reference sequence). The CDR3 has 16 residues.

The chain uses TRBV7-9 and TRBJ2-1; D could derive from TRBD1 or TRBD2 (5 bases each). The sequencing sample was made of naive CD8+ T cells sorted from blood. This TCR came from a young man in good health. The CDR3 reads CASSWGPRSSYNEQFF. The DNA of the CDR3 is TGTGCCAGCAGCTGGGGACCTAGAAGCTCCTACAATGAGCAGTTCTTC.